The rows below give T cell receptor beta chains drawn from one sample of a study of shared clonotypes between healthy human individuals. The repertoire was sequenced with immunoSEQ multiplex PCR; TCRdb's copy has only in-frame clones and lacks some. This table has some 1.1 million clones, approximately 80% appearing once. What was sequenced was memory CD4+ T cells from PBMCs. The receptor source for this set is a man younger than 35 in good health. Some clones in this sample may be carry-over from other donors' samples. Both conserved end residues are part of each CDR3. The D gene is left open where the match is weak. Clone sizes are given selectively: once, few, many, or a class where the clone is expanded.

TRBV5-1	.	many	TRBJ2-3	CASSGRDRRTDTQYF	TGCGCCAGCAGCGGCCGGGACCGACGCACAGATACGCAGTATTTT
TRBV7-6	TRBD2	.	TRBJ2-7	CASSLASGSLEQYF	TGTGCCAGCAGCTTAGCTAGCGGGAGTCTCGAGCAGTACTTC
TRBV7-2	TRBD2	.	TRBJ2-1	CASSAGLAGTNEQFF	TGTGCCAGCAGCGCTGGACTAGCGGGGACCAATGAGCAGTTCTTC
TRBV5-1	TRBD2	once	TRBJ2-7	CASSMGLADTYEQYF	TGCGCCAGCAGCATGGGACTAGCGGACACCTACGAGCAGTACTTC
TRBV2	.	.	TRBJ2-2	CASSDRPNTGELFF	TGTGCCAGCAGTGACAGGCCGAACACCGGGGAGCTGTTTTTT
TRBV7-2	.	.	TRBJ1-2	CASTTQLLNYGYTF	TGTGCCAGCACGACTCAACTACTCAACTATGGCTACACCTTC
TRBV7-9	.	.	TRBJ2-2	CASSPDRNTGELFF	TGTGCCAGCAGCCCGGACAGGAACACCGGGGAGCTGTTTTTT
TRBV6-5	.	.	TRBJ2-3	CASRPPGAGDTQYF	TGTGCCAGCAGACCCCCGGGCGCCGGAGATACGCAGTATTTT
TRBV5-1	TRBD1	.	TRBJ2-1	CASSFRQGGYNEQFF	TGCGCCAGCAGCTTCCGACAGGGGGGCTACAATGAGCAGTTCTTC
TRBV28	TRBD1	.	TRBJ2-7	CATNTPGQGTYEQYF	TGTGCCACCAATACCCCGGGACAGGGGACCTACGAGCAGTACTTC
TRBV5-1	TRBD2	.	TRBJ2-3	CASSLVAGTDTQYF	TGCGCCAGCAGCTTGGTAGCGGGTACAGATACGCAGTATTTT
TRBV2	TRBD2	.	TRBJ2-6	CASTREVSGANVLTF	TGTGCCAGCACCCGGGAGGTTTCTGGGGCCAACGTCCTGACTTTC
TRBV4-1	TRBD2	.	TRBJ2-3	CASSQLGLAVDTQYF	TGCGCCAGCAGCCAGTTAGGACTAGCGGTAGATACGCAGTATTTT
TRBV7-2	.	.	TRBJ2-5	CASTAGRETQYF	TGTGCCAGCACCGCCGGCCGGGAGACCCAGTACTTC
TRBV7-8	TRBD1	.	TRBJ2-7	CASSLLRFRDRGHEQYF	TGTGCCAGCAGCCTCCTACGATTCCGGGACAGGGGCCACGAGCAGTACTTC
TRBV6-1	TRBD1	.	TRBJ1-5	CASSEWDRAYSNQPQHF	TGTGCCAGCAGTGAATGGGACAGGGCGTATAGCAATCAGCCCCAGCATTTT
TRBV28	TRBD1	.	TRBJ1-1	CASSSINRGAGEAFF	TGTGCCAGCAGTTCAATTAACAGGGGAGCGGGCGAAGCTTTCTTT
TRBV7-9	.	.	TRBJ1-4	CASSLGAPNEKLFF	TGTGCCAGCAGCTTAGGGGCTCCTAATGAAAAACTGTTTTTT
TRBV6-5	.	few	TRBJ2-3	CASSYADTQYF	TGTGCCAGCAGTTACGCAGATACGCAGTATTTT
TRBV7-8	TRBD1	.	TRBJ1-2	CASSARQGHYGYTF	TGTGCCAGCAGCGCCCGACAGGGACACTATGGCTACACCTTC
TRBV28	.	.	TRBJ1-3	CASSPQGMAGNTIYF	TGTGCCAGCAGTCCCCAGGGAATGGCTGGAAACACCATATATTTT
TRBV9	TRBD2	.	TRBJ2-5	CASSVSGRGQETQYF	TGTGCCAGCAGCGTTAGCGGGAGAGGGCAAGAGACCCAGTACTTC
TRBV7-2	TRBD1	.	TRBJ1-5	CASSLPGGFNQPQHF	TGTGCCAGCAGCTTACCAGGGGGCTTCAATCAGCCCCAGCATTTT
TRBV28	.	.	TRBJ1-2	CASSKPRGDGYTF	TGTGCCAGCAGTAAACCGCGGGGGGACGGCTACACCTTC
TRBV5-1	TRBD2	.	TRBJ2-1	CASSLRLAGNYNEQFF	TGCGCCAGCAGCTTAAGACTAGCGGGAAACTACAATGAGCAGTTCTTC
TRBV6-1	.	.	TRBJ1-4	CASSSFRAQGHMFF	TGTGCCAGCAGCTCCTTCCGGGCCCAGGGGCATATGTTTTTT
TRBV7-3	TRBD2	.	TRBJ2-5	CASSLGTSGYRGETQYF	TGTGCCAGCAGCTTAGGGACTAGCGGTTATCGTGGGGAGACCCAGTACTTC
TRBV10-2	TRBD1	.	TRBJ2-7	CASRADRLYEQYF	TGCGCCAGCAGGGCGGACAGGCTCTACGAGCAGTACTTC